This is a list of T cell receptor beta chains from one sample in a study of cytomegalovirus exposure and HLA in healthy donors. Some clones are missing from TCRdb's copy, which holds only in-frame ones; the method was immunoSEQ multiplex PCR. The repertoire holds roughly 97,000 clones, with approximately 79% as singletons. Sequencing was done on a sample of PBMCs. These receptor sequences come from a man in his 60s in good health and CMV-seropositive. Each CDR3 is given with its conserved first and last residue. The D gene is left open where the match is weak. The size entry is marked missing in some rows and otherwise reads once, few, many or a size class.

J gene | clone size | D gene | V gene | CDR3 DNA | CDR3 protein
TRBJ2-3 | - | TRBD1 | TRBV4-2 | TGTGCCAGCAGCCAAGAGGGACAGGTTATAGGCACAGATACGCAGTATTTT | CASSQEGQVIGTDTQYF
TRBJ1-6 | - | TRBD1 | TRBV7-2 | TGTGCCAGCAGCTTAGGCCCAGGGGGGATTAATTCACCCCTCCACTTT | CASSLGPGGINSPLHF
TRBJ2-5 | - | TRBD2 | TRBV10-1 | TGCGCCAGCAGACCGGGACTAGCGGACCTAACGGGGACCCAGTACTTC | CASRPGLADLTGTQYF
TRBJ2-1 | - | - | TRBV11-2 | TGTGCCAGCAGCTTAGGTGGGGCCTTCCAGAGCTCCTACAATGAGCAGTTCTTC | CASSLGGAFQSSYNEQFF
TRBJ2-3 | once | - | TRBV18 | TGTGCCAGCTCACCACCTAGCAGCACAGATACGCAGTATTTT | CASSPPSSTDTQYF
TRBJ1-2 | - | - | TRBV7-9 | TGTGCCAGCAGCTTAGGTCCCGGACTCGTGGTGGGTGGCTACACCTTC | CASSLGPGLVVGGYTF
TRBJ2-7 | - | TRBD1 | TRBV19 | TGTGCCAGTAGTCCGCCGACAGGGTCCTCCTACGAGCAGTACTTC | CASSPPTGSSYEQYF
TRBJ1-1 | - | TRBD1 | TRBV5-1 | TGCGCCAGCAGCTTGGAGGGGACAGCCCGGAACACTGAAGCTTTCTTT | CASSLEGTARNTEAFF
TRBJ2-3 | - | - | TRBV11-3 | TGTGCCAGCAGCTTAGGGGAGCGGGGCACAGATACGCAGTATTTT | CASSLGERGTDTQYF
TRBJ2-4 | - | TRBD1 | TRBV18 | TGTGCCAGCTCATTCCGGACAGGGGGTACGGACATTCAGTACTTC | CASSFRTGGTDIQYF
TRBJ2-7 | - | TRBD1 | TRBV19 | TGTGCCAGTAGCCCGAGCAACAGACAGGGACAGCAGTACTTC | CASSPSNRQGQQYF
TRBJ1-5 | - | - | TRBV5-6 | TGTGCCAGCAGCTTGCGGGCAGGGCCTAATCAGCCCCAGCATTTT | CASSLRAGPNQPQHF
TRBJ1-4 | - | TRBD1 | TRBV6-1 | TGTGCCAGCACTCGGGACAGGGGGGGAGAAAAACTGTTTTTT | CASTRDRGGEKLFF
TRBJ1-1 | - | - | TRBV29-1 | TGCAGCTCTAGCGGGGCGAACACTGAAGCTTTCTTT | CSSSGANTEAFF
TRBJ2-3 | - | TRBD1 | TRBV19 | TGTGCCATCTCGGACAGGGCAGGAGATACGCAGTATTTT | CAISDRAGDTQYF
TRBJ1-5 | - | TRBD1 | TRBV6-5 | TGTGCCAGCAGGTCAGGGGGCGCGGGCAATCAGCCCCAGCATTTT | CASRSGGAGNQPQHF
TRBJ2-1 | - | TRBD2 | TRBV7-8 | TGTGCCAGCAGCTTAGCGGAGAGGACCGGGACTAGGGTCTTC | CASSLAERTGTRVF
TRBJ1-5 | - | - | TRBV30 | TGTGCCTGGAGTGACCCGAGGCAGGGCGGTCAGCCCCAGCATTTT | CAWSDPRQGGQPQHF
TRBJ1-4 | - | - | TRBV30 | TGTGCCTGGAGGCAGACAGAAAAACTGTTTTTT | CAWRQTEKLFF
TRBJ1-2 | few | - | TRBV11-2 | TGTGCCAGCAGCTTATGGGGGGACGGTGGCTACACCTTC | CASSLWGDGGYTF
TRBJ1-3 | few | - | TRBV5-1 | TGCGCCAGCCGCCAACAGGGAGCTGGAAACACCATATATTTT | CASRQQGAGNTIYF
TRBJ2-7 | medium-sized | TRBD2 | TRBV6-5 | TGTGCCAGCAGCCGACTAGCGGGGAGCTCCTACGAGCAGTACTTC | CASSRLAGSSYEQYF
TRBJ1-4 | many | - | TRBV6-1 | TGTGCCAGCAGTGGCAGGGCCCCGGGAACTAATGAAAAACTGTTTTTT | CASSGRAPGTNEKLFF
TRBJ1-1 | - | - | TRBV29-1 | TGCAGCGTTGCACAGGGAGACACTGAAGCTTTCTTT | CSVAQGDTEAFF
TRBJ1-3 | - | TRBD1 | TRBV5-1 | TGCGCCAGCAGCTTGGACGGACAGGGGTACGGAAACACCATATATTTT | CASSLDGQGYGNTIYF
TRBJ2-7 | - | TRBD2 | TRBV7-9 | TGTGCCAGCAGCCGCGGGACTAGTATCTACGAGCAGTACTTC | CASSRGTSIYEQYF
TRBJ2-2 | - | TRBD1 | TRBV6-5 | TGTGCCAGCAGGACAGGGACAGGGGGTACCGGGGAGCTGTTTTTT | CASRTGTGGTGELFF
TRBJ1-3 | - | TRBD1 | TRBV28 | TGTGCCAGCATAAAAGGGGGCACGGGAAACACCATATATTTT | CASIKGGTGNTIYF
TRBJ1-1 | - | - | TRBV30 | TGTGCCTGGAGTCCCGACAGGAACACTGAAGCTTTCTTT | CAWSPDRNTEAFF
TRBJ1-1 | - | - | TRBV5-1 | TGCGCCAGCAGCCAAGGACAGACAAACACTGAAGCTTTCTTT | CASSQGQTNTEAFF
TRBJ2-6 | - | TRBD1 | TRBV5-1 | TGCGCCAGCAGCTTCGTCCCGGGACAGGGTTCTGGGGCCAACGTCCTGACTTTC | CASSFVPGQGSGANVLTF
TRBJ2-3 | - | - | TRBV19 | TGTGCCAGTAGTATAGGGTCCGAACAGGGTCGGTTCCCAGATACGCAGTATTTT | CASSIGSEQGRFPDTQYF
TRBJ2-5 | - | - | TRBV11-2 | TGTGCCAGCAGCTTAGGGGTCCGGGACAACCAAGAGACCCAGTACTTC | CASSLGVRDNQETQYF
TRBJ1-1 | - | TRBD1 | TRBV6-5 | TGTGCCAGCAGAAGGGACAGCGCTATCCGGGAAGCTTTCTTT | CASRRDSAIREAFF
TRBJ2-1 | - | - | TRBV6-5 | TGTGCCGCTTGCCCAGCCCCGGGAGACTACAATGAGCAGTTCTTC | CAACPAPGDYNEQFF
TRBJ2-3 | - | TRBD2 | TRBV5-1 | TGCGCCAGCAGCCCCGGGACTAGCGGGGAAACAGATACGCAGTATTTT | CASSPGTSGETDTQYF
TRBJ2-3 | - | TRBD2 | TRBV7-3 | TGTGCCAGCAGCTTCTCGGGGGGGCAGGATACGCAGTATTTT | CASSFSGGQDTQYF
TRBJ1-2 | once | - | TRBV7-2 | TGTGCCAGCAGCTTAGTCTCTAACTATGGCTACACCTTC | CASSLVSNYGYTF
TRBJ1-1 | - | - | TRBV7-8 | TGTGCCAGCAGCTTACGGGAATTCGGGAACACTGAAGCTTTCTTT | CASSLREFGNTEAFF
TRBJ2-1 | - | TRBD2 | TRBV9 | TGTGCCAGCAGCGTGAGGTCCGCGGGGGGGCCCTTGTACAATGAGCAGTTCTTC | CASSVRSAGGPLYNEQFF
TRBJ2-3 | - | - | TRBV6-6 | TGTGCCAGCAGGAGCAGGGGAAGCACAGATACGCAGTATTTT | CASRSRGSTDTQYF
TRBJ1-5 | - | - | TRBV19 | TGTGCCAGTAGTATTAGGCAGGGGAGCAATCAGCCCCAGCATTTT | CASSIRQGSNQPQHF
TRBJ2-5 | - | - | TRBV7-9 | TGTGCCAGCAGCTGGAGCACCCAAGAGACCCAGTACTTC | CASSWSTQETQYF
TRBJ2-3 | - | - | TRBV12-5 | TGTGCTAGTGGTTTGACCACCGGGACAACCTATAACACAGATACGCAGTATTTT | CASGLTTGTTYNTDTQYF
TRBJ1-3 | - | - | TRBV9 | TGTGCCAGCAGCCCCCGGGACTCTGGAAACACCATATATTTT | CASSPRDSGNTIYF
TRBJ2-3 | - | TRBD2 | TRBV11-1 | TGTGCCAGCAGCTTTCCCCTAGCGGGGGGCGGTACTAGCACAGATACGCAGTATTTT | CASSFPLAGGGTSTDTQYF
TRBJ2-7 | - | - | TRBV5-4 | TGTGCCAGCAGTCCCGCGGGACCCCCTGACGAGCAGTACTTC | CASSPAGPPDEQYF
TRBJ2-7 | - | - | TRBV29-1 | TGCAGCGGGGAAACAGGGACCTACGAGCAGTACTTC | CSGETGTYEQYF
TRBJ1-6 | - | - | TRBV4-1 | TGCGCCAGCATTGAGATAGGGGGTGTGGATAATTCACCCCTCCACTTT | CASIEIGGVDNSPLHF
TRBJ1-6 | - | TRBD1 | TRBV7-9 | TGTGCCAGCAGCTTAGGATTACAGGGGGCCCGCGATAATTCACCCCTCCACTTT | CASSLGLQGARDNSPLHF
TRBJ1-2 | once | - | TRBV7-2 | TGTGCCAGCAGCTCTTCCCTATTAGACTATGGCTACACCTTC | CASSSSLLDYGYTF
TRBJ2-5 | few | - | TRBV4-3 | TGCGCCAGCAGCTTTCTCCCCCGGGGGGCTCAAGAGACCCAGTACTTC | CASSFLPRGAQETQYF
TRBJ2-5 | - | - | TRBV5-6 | TGTGCCAGCAGCTTCAACAGGGATTTACGGGCCCAGTACTTC | CASSFNRDLRAQYF
TRBJ2-5 | - | TRBD2 | TRBV5-1 | TGCGCCAGCAGCGGTAGCGGGGGGAAAGAGACCCAGTACTTC | CASSGSGGKETQYF
TRBJ1-4 | few | TRBD1 | TRBV19 | TGTGCCAGTAGTACCCTCCAGGGGGCAGGTGAAAAACTGTTTTTT | CASSTLQGAGEKLFF
TRBJ1-4 | - | - | TRBV5-1 | TGCGCCAGCAGTCCAGACAGGGAAAAACTGTTTTTT | CASSPDREKLFF
TRBJ1-1 | - | - | TRBV7-2 | TGTGCCAGCAGCTTAGAGGGGCGGGGTGGCACTGAAGCTTTCTTT | CASSLEGRGGTEAFF
TRBJ1-3 | few | TRBD1 | TRBV6-6 | TGTGCCAGCAGTTACTCCGGGACAGACTCTGGAAACACCATATATTTT | CASSYSGTDSGNTIYF
TRBJ2-2 | - | - | TRBV5-6 | TGTGCCAGCAGCTTGTTTGGACTTCGGGTGAAGGACACCGGGGAGCTGTTTTTT | CASSLFGLRVKDTGELFF
TRBJ2-3 | - | TRBD2 | TRBV27 | TGTGCCAGCAGTTTCCTAATAGCGGGGGGGCTTACAGATACGCAGTATTTT | CASSFLIAGGLTDTQYF